This T cell receptor (beta chain) was identified during a study of blood T cell repertoires in COVID-19. In the authors' workflow: By means of reference gene primer amplification, nucleated cell counts were estimated. Profiling relied on immunoSEQ multiplex PCR, and the TCRdb table lists in-frame clones only, not all of them. D and trimming come from the DNA, and the V and J calls and clone size come from that table. The data contain roughly 250,000 clones, approximately 86% of them singletons. Those enrolled, adults aged roughly 18 to 89 years, came from around 24 US areas. The germline CDR1 and CDR2 sequences are MGHDK and SYGVNS. The V segment lost 6 bases and the J segment 7 bases; nucleotides outside the gene matches: 6. The CDR3 length is 14 residues.

Sequencing used PBMCs or T cells enriched from blood (not recorded which). The origin of this receptor is a woman aged 30 to 39 with acute COVID-19. J is TRBJ2-1 and V is TRBV25-1, with 10 positions matching TRBD1. The chain's CDR3 is CASRGTGAVNEQFF. DNA for the CDR3: TGTGCCAGCAGAGGGACAGGGGCGGTTAATGAGCAGTTCTTC.